This T cell receptor beta chain was recovered during a study of cytotoxic CD8 clonotypes in ibrutinib-treated CLL (dated by TCRdb to the early 2020s). In the study overall: The cohort was composed of 11 relapsed/refractory and roughly 16 treatment-naive patients; IGHV unmutated status was identified in some 17 patients. Partial responses were observed in about 25 patients and complete responses in 2; after a median follow-up of roughly 62 months, remission was maintained in around 14 patients and progression was observed in approximately 12. Response samples were obtained after a median of about 13 months of treatment, with a range of roughly 6 to 40 months. An average of about 250,000 productive templates and roughly 94,000 productive rearrangements was obtained per sample. Of the approximately 94 people in the trial, 25 to 30 had longitudinal samples available. Cryopreserved peripheral blood mononuclear cells were obtained before treatment, at response, and at either sustained remission or disease progression. Every remission and progressive disease sample was obtained while ibrutinib was still being received by the patients.

A MiSeq instrument was used for deep resolution sequencing, which targeted depths ranging from 1 in 1 million up to 1 in 200,000 T cells, with coverage averaging 10x for each clonotype. The immunoSEQ hsTCRB Kit was used to generate the TCR beta libraries. On the authors' methods: ImmunoSEQ Data Assistant and ImmunoSEQ Analyzer were used for data analysis, and V, D and J genes were assigned according to IMGT definitions. Clonality, which ranges from 0 to 1, was calculated by subtracting the normalized Shannon entropy of productive rearrangement frequencies from one. Only overrepresented clonotypes making up at least 0.05% of each patient's repertoire were included in the public clonotype analysis. Approximately 14 age-matched healthy donor repertoires from immuneACCESS were used as controls for clonality. As stored in TCRdb, this immuneACCESS dataset retains in-frame rearrangements with V and J assigned. A fraction of the clones does not appear; measured against another copy, unresolved V genes explain less than half of the discrepancy, and the remainder lacks a known reason. V, J and clone size were drawn from that table, and D and trimming were deduced from the DNA. The sample data list some 92,000 clones, and roughly three quarters of these were observed just once. The top ten hold roughly 25% of the sample.

The CDR3 has 16 amino acids, counting the end cysteine and phenylalanine. Of the read, only the CDR3 DNA is kept; its 48 bases are in frame from base 1. CDR1 and CDR2 were assigned from the germline V gene as SGHRS and YFSETQ. Trimming at the junction amounts to 0 bases on V and 4 bases on J, and the germline ends lie 16 bases apart. The sample's time point label is to be understood as: roughly 23 months on ibrutinib. For TCR beta library preparation, roughly 1.8 micrograms of genomic DNA was extracted from cryopreserved PBMCs. High-throughput TCR beta sequencing was performed on longitudinal blood samples from CLL patients receiving ibrutinib monotherapy. The patients were enrolled in a single-center, open-label phase 2 trial of ibrutinib monotherapy. The investigation overall reported the following: Lymph node repertoires were not examined, and the timing of sampling was not matched between patients in sustained remission and those whose disease progressed. Clonality rose at ibrutinib response, remained stable during sustained remission, and dropped back toward baseline at progression. At baseline, clonality was higher than in age-matched healthy donors and showed a strong correlation with circulating CD8+ T-cell counts. Public clonotypes were rare and either shrank or stayed stable during treatment, and the rise in clonality at ibrutinib response reflected expansion of private clonotypes.

A word on this clone: Its cognate antigen has yet to be identified. Base quality data are lacking; no much larger clone is found one base away.

This sequence uses TRBV5-1 and TRBJ1-1, with TRBD1 perhaps the D gene, on 6 matching bases. This clonotype was sampled from a human donor with chronic lymphocytic leukemia. The sequencing used PBMCs, collected after 24 months of ibrutinib treatment. The CDR3 in this case is CASSLAGGPTGTEAFF. The DNA reads as follows: TGCGCCAGCAGCTTGGCCGGGGGGCCGACGGGCACTGAAGCTTTCTTT.